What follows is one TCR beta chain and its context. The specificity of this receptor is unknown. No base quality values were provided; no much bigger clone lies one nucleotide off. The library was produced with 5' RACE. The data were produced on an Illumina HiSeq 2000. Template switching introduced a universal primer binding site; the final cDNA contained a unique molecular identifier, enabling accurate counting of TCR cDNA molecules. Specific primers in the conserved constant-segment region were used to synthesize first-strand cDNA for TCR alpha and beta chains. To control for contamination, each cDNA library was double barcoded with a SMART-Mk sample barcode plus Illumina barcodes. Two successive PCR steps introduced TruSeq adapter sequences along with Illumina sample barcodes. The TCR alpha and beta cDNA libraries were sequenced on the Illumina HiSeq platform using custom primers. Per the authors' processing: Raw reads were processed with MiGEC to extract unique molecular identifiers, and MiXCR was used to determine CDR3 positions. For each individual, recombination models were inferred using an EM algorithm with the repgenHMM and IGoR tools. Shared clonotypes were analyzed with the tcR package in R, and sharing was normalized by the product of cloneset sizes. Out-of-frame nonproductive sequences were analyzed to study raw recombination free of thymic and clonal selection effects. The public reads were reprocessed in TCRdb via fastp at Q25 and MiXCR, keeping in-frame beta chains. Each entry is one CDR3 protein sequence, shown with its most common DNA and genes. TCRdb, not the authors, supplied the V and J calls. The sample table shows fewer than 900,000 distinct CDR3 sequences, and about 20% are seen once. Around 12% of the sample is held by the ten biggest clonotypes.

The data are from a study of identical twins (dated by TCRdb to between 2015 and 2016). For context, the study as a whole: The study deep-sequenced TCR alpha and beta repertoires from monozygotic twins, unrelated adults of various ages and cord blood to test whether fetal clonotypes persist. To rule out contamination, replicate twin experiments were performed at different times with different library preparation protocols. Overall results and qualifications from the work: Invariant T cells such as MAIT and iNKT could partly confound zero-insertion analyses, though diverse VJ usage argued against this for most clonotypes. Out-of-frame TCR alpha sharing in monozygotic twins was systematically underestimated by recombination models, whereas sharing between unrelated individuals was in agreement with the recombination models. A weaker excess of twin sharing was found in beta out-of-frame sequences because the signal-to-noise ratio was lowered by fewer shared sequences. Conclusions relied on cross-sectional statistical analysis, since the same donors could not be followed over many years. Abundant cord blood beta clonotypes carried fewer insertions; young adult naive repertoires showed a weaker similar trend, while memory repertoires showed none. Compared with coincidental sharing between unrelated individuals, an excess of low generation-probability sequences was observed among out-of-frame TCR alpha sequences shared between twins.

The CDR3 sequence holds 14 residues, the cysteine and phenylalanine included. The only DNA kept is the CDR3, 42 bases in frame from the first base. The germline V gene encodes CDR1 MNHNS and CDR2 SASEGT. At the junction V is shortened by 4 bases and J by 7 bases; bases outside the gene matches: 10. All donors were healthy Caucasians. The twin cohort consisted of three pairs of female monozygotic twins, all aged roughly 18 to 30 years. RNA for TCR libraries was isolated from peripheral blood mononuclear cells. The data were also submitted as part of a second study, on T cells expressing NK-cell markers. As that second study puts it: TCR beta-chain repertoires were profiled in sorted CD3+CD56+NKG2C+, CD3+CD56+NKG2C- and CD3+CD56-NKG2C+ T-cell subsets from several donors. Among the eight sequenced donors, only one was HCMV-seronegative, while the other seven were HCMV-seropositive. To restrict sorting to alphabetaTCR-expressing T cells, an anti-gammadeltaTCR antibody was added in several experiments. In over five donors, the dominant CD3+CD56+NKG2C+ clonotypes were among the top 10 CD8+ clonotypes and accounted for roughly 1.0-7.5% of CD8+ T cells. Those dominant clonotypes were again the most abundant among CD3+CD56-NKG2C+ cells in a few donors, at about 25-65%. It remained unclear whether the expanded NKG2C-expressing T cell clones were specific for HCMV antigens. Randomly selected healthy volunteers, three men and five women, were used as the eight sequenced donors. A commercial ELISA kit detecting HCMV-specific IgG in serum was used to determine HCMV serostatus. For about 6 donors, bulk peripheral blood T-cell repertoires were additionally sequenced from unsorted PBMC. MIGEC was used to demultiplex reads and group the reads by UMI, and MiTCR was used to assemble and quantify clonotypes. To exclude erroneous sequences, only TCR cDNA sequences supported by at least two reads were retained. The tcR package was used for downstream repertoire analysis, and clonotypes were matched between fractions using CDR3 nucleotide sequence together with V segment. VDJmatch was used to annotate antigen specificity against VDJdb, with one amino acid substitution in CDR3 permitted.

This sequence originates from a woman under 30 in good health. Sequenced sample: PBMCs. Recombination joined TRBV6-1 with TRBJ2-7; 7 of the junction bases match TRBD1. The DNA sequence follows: TGTGCCAGCAGTGGCGACAGGGTTGGTTATGAGCAGTACTTC. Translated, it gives CASSGDRVGYEQYF.